These 2 T cell receptor beta chains were all obtained from the same sample, sequenced in a study of PD-L1 blockade in urothelial cancer (dated by TCRdb to 2016 to 2017). Libraries were made using the immunoSEQ multiplex PCR assay. Not all clones reach the TCRdb copy of this immuneACCESS table, which keeps in-frame sequences only. Checked studies attribute under half of the gap to unresolved V genes and leave the rest unexplained. This sample lists tens of thousands of clones; approximately 81% were detected once. 2.5% to 3.5% of the sample rests with the top ten. The time point label of this sample denotes: peripheral blood 6 weeks after treatment start. The sample was PBMCs, taken around atezolizumab (anti-PD-L1) treatment. These receptors all stem from a man between 65 and 85 years old with urothelial cancer.

The chain joins TRBV18 to TRBJ1-1; 7 nucleotides align to TRBD1. V lost 8 bases to trimming and J lost 7 bases; unmatched junction nucleotides: 7. CDR3 length equals 12 residues. CDR1 is KGHSH and CDR2 is LQKENI in the germline V gene. CDR3 DNA sequence: TGTGCCAGCGATAGAAGGGACAGTGAAGCTTTCTTT. Translation: CASDRRDSEAFF.

This clone was found a few times. This chain connects TRBV6-5 to TRBJ1-2, with D tentatively TRBD1 (5 bases). This CDR3 spans 14 amino acids. Germline V CDR1 and CDR2: MNHEY, SVGAGI. The germline V and J ends were trimmed by 2 bases and 6 bases, with 13 bases remaining between them. CDR3 DNA sequence: TGTGCCAGCAGTTACAGCCAGGGACTGGATGGCTACACCTTC. It translates to CASSYSQGLDGYTF.